The 13 T cell receptor beta chains below were found in one sample sequenced in a study of cytomegalovirus exposure and HLA in healthy donors. PCR primers comprised 60 Vbeta and 13 Jbeta primers. Profiled with immunoSEQ multiplex PCR; TCRdb holds only in-frame clones, not every one. Of about 52,000 clones in the sample, 55% to 65% were seen once. Sequenced: PBMCs. The receptors originated from a human donor in good health.

The chain couples TRBV11-3 to TRBJ2-7; 9 bases agree with TRBD1. J gave up 0 bases and V 3 bases, and 3 bases lay outside the gene matches. The CDR3 runs 15 residues. The V gene's germline CDR1 is SGHNT and CDR2 YENEEA. This CDR3 is CASSFGTGSSYEQYF. In nucleotides, the CDR3 is TGTGCCAGCAGCTTCGGGACAGGGTCCTCCTACGAGCAGTACTTC. The whole variable domain, filled in from reference TRBV11-3 and TRBJ2-7, reads EAGVVQSPRYKIIEKKQPVAFWCNPISGHNTLYWYLQNLGQGPELLIRYENEEAVDDSQLPKDRFSAERLKGVDSTLKIQPAELGDSAVYLCASSFGTGSSYEQYFGPGTRLTVT.

The rearrangement joins TRBV6-5 to TRBJ1-3, with 7 bases that match TRBD1. After removal of 5 bases from V and 0 bases from J, the junction contained 4 bases not matched to a gene. Germline CDR1 reads MNHEY; CDR2 reads SVGAGI. The length of the CDR3 is 15 residues. CDR3 DNA: TGTGCCAGCAGTGCAGACAGGGCCTCTGGAAACACCATATATTTT. Its translation is CASSADRASGNTIYF.

This clone was seen only a few times. In the same sample, other DNA sequences code for this CDR3. J is TRBJ1-5 and V is TRBV7-2; D not resolved. Trimming pared 1 base from V and 7 bases from J, leaving 5 bases between. This CDR3 region has 12 residues. The germline gives CDR1 SGHTA, CDR2 FQGNSA. The CDR3 nucleotides read TGTGCCAGCAGCTTAGACGGGCAGCCCCAGCATTTT. Translating gives CASSLDGQPQHF.

V gene TRBV7-9 combines with J gene TRBJ2-5, with TRBD2 identical over 10 bases. After removal of 4 bases from V and 0 bases from J, the junction contained 8 bases not matched to a gene. Germline lookup yields CDR1 SEHNR and CDR2 FQNEAQ (reference sequence). CDR3 length: 17 residues. The CDR3 DNA sequence: TGTGCCAGCAGCTGGGCCCTGGGACTAGCGAACCAAGAGACCCAGTACTTC. This codes for CASSWALGLANQETQYF.

The chain links TRBV2 to TRBJ2-7; 7 nucleotides agree with TRBD2. CDR1 is SNHLY, CDR2 FYNNEI, per germline. The V and J ends lost 7 bases and 0 bases, in that order; junction bases with no gene match: 6. The CDR3 spans 14 residues. The CDR3 sequence: CASTLGGSSYEQYF. The CDR3 nucleotides read TGTGCCAGCACCCTGGGAGGGAGCTCCTACGAGCAGTACTTC.

The rearrangement links TRBV6-6 to TRBJ1-2; TRBD1 is a possible D gene (6 bases). The CDR3 runs 13 residues. The germline V gene has CDR1 MNHNY and CDR2 SVGAGI (reference sequence). V lost 6 bases and J 3 bases, leaving 11 bases between the germline ends. CDR3 bases: TGTGCCAGCAGCATACCAGGGGACTATGGCTACACCTTC. Translating it yields CASSIPGDYGYTF.

This clone was found a few times. CDR3 sequence: CASSPVRSYEQYF. The CDR3 bases are TGTGCCAGCAGCCCGGTCCGCTCCTACGAGCAGTACTTC. The chain uses TRBV7-9 and TRBJ2-7; D uncertain. Trimming cost V 5 bases and J 0 bases, with 8 bases left between them. This CDR3 is built from 13 residues. CDR1 SEHNR and CDR2 FQNEAQ come from the germline V gene (reference sequence). Full variable domain (outside the CDR3, taken from reference TRBV7-9 and TRBJ2-7): DTGVSQNPRHKITKRGQNVTFRCDPISEHNRLYWYRQTLGQGPEFLTYFQNEAQLEKSRLLSDRFSAERPKGSFSTLEIQRTEQGDSAMYLCASSPVRSYEQYFGPGTRLTVT.

This clone was seen only a few times. The V gene is TRBV7-9, the J gene TRBJ2-3; 9 bases agree with TRBD1. V was pared by 7 bases and J by 6 bases, with 14 bases of the junction left unmatched. Germline values: CDR1 SEHNR, CDR2 FQNEAQ (reference sequence). This CDR3 contains 16 residues. CDR3 amino acids: CASNLLRLTGGDTQYF. In nucleotides, the CDR3 is TGTGCCAGCAACCTACTCCGATTGACAGGGGGGGATACGCAGTATTTT.

This sequence joins TRBV19 and TRBJ1-6; no clear D gene. Per germline, CDR1 LNHDA and CDR2 SQIVND (reference sequence). The CDR3 is 12 amino acids. Trimming cost V 5 bases and J 8 bases, with 7 bases left between them. The CDR3 nucleotides read TGTGCCAGTAGTCGGCGGGATTCACCCCTCCACTTT. Translation gives CASSRRDSPLHF. Using reference TRBV19 and TRBJ1-6 for the parts outside the CDR3, the full variable domain is DGGITQSPKYLFRKEGQNVTLSCEQNLNHDAMYWYRQDPGQGLRLIYYSQIVNDFQKGDIAEGYSVSREKKESFPLTVTSAQKNPTAFYLCASSRRDSPLHFGNGTRLTVT.

V usage is TRBV9 and J usage is TRBJ2-3, with D perhaps matching TRBD2 (5 bases). Trimming pared 3 bases from V and 1 base from J, leaving 15 bases between. This CDR3 has 16 residues. CDR1 is SGDLS and CDR2 is YYNGEE in the germline V gene. CDR3 amino acids: CASSARTRTGTDTQYF. The CDR3 bases are TGTGCCAGCAGCGCCCGCACTAGAACGGGCACAGATACGCAGTATTTT.

This rearrangement joins TRBV2 to TRBJ2-3, with 12 bases fitting TRBD2. CDR1 and CDR2 (germline): SNHLY, FYNNEI. The J segment lost 2 bases and the V segment lost 8 bases, leaving 8 bases of the junction unmatched. The CDR3 runs 16 residues. The CDR3: CASPLAGGRDTDTQYF. The CDR3 DNA reads TGTGCCAGCCCCCTAGCGGGGGGGCGGGACACAGATACGCAGTATTTT.

The chain joins TRBV30 to TRBJ1-5, with 7 bases fitting TRBD1. The CDR3 length is 13 residues. The V gene's germline CDR1 is GTSNPN and CDR2 SVGIG (reference sequence). Trimming removed 1 base from V and 7 bases from J; junction bases left unmatched: 4. CDR3 in amino acids: CAWSGDSRQPQHF. CDR3 DNA: TGTGCCTGGAGTGGGGACAGCCGGCAGCCCCAGCATTTT.

The rearrangement links TRBV9 to TRBJ2-2, with D perhaps matching TRBD1 (7 bases). CDR1 is SGDLS, CDR2 YYNGEE, per germline. V was cut by 3 bases and J by 6 bases, with 12 bases left in between. This CDR3 is 14 amino acids long. CDR3 in amino acids: CASSGEDRPGELFF. In DNA form, the CDR3 reads TGTGCCAGCAGCGGGGAGGACAGGCCCGGGGAGCTGTTTTTT.